A single sample gave rise to the 16 T cell receptor beta chains below, sequenced in a study of CD8+CD57+ T cells in acquired aplastic anemia. Researchers used genomic DNA as the template to profile TCR beta VDJ and CDR3. Each CDR3 protein gets one entry after TCRdb re-called the reads with MiXCR. In the table there are about 190,000 distinct CDR3 sequences, around 66% of which are singletons. Sequenced: sorted CD4+, CD8+, or CD8+CD57+ T cells (not recorded which) from PBMCs. These receptors all stem from a human donor with severe aplastic anemia or a healthy control (not recorded which).

The chain is built from TRBV2 and TRBJ1-5, with D uncertain. V was pared by 6 bases and J by 5 bases, with 17 bases between. The V gene's germline CDR1 is SNHLY and CDR2 FYNNEI. The CDR3 is made up of 15 amino acids. CDR3 in DNA: TGTGCCAGCAGCCTCGGGCGGGGTAGGCATCAGCCCCAGCATTTT. It is translated as CASSLGRGRHQPQHF.

This rearrangement joins TRBV7-2 to TRBJ2-7, with 14 bases matching TRBD2. The CDR3 covers 18 residues. CDR1 is SGHTA, CDR2 FQGNSA, per germline. V shed 2 bases, J shed 4 bases, and the junction held 10 bases outside the gene matches. CDR3 amino acids: CASSLTPPGLAGAYEQYF. CDR3 in DNA: TGTGCCAGCAGCTTAACCCCCCCGGGACTAGCGGGAGCTTACGAGCAGTACTTC.

The V and J genes are TRBV24-1 and TRBJ2-6, with TRBD1 matching 9 bases. Germline values: CDR1 KGHDR, CDR2 SFDVKD. The CDR3 has 18 amino acids. The J segment lost 2 bases and the V segment lost 11 bases, leaving 15 bases of the junction unmatched. CDR3 amino acids: CASSRRTGEFAGANVLTF. The CDR3 nucleotides are TGTGCCAGCAGCCGTCGGACAGGGGAGTTTGCTGGGGCCAACGTCCTGACTTTC.

V is TRBV19 and J is TRBJ1-4; D remains ambiguous. From germline, CDR1 is LNHDA and CDR2 SQIVND (reference sequence). The CDR3 is 13 amino acids. The V and J ends lost 8 bases and 8 bases respectively, with 15 bases between them. The DNA of the CDR3 is TGTGCCAGTGCCGACGTCGCCGGGGAAAAACTGTTTTTT. Protein product: CASADVAGEKLFF. The entire variable domain, with the rest obtained from reference TRBV19 and TRBJ1-4, is as follows: DGGITQSPKYLFRKEGQNVTLSCEQNLNHDAMYWYRQDPGQGLRLIYYSQIVNDFQKGDIAEGYSVSREKKESFPLTVTSAQKNPTAFYLCASADVAGEKLFFGSGTQLSVL.

J is TRBJ2-1 and V is TRBV5-1; D not resolved. This CDR3 spans 13 amino acids. From germline, CDR1 is SGHRS and CDR2 YFSETQ. V was clipped by 0 bases and J by 8 bases, with 9 bases between them. This chain's CDR3 is CASSLAGSDEQFF. CDR3 bases: TGCGCCAGCAGCTTGGCAGGAAGCGATGAGCAGTTCTTC.

The chain carries TRBV20-1 and TRBJ1-6, with TRBD1 matching 7 bases. With 6 bases clipped from V and 5 bases from J, the junction kept 7 bases outside the gene matches. Germline V lookup: CDR1 DFQATT, CDR2 SNEGSKA (reference sequence). This CDR3 has 14 residues. Written as DNA, the CDR3 is TGCAGTGCGGACCGGGACAGAGATAATTCACCCCTCCACTTT. It encodes CSADRDRDNSPLHF.

The CDR3 loop reads CASSKNRVWGYTF. The CDR3 DNA is TGTGCCAGCAGCAAAAACAGGGTTTGGGGCTACACCTTC. V is TRBV7-9 and J is TRBJ1-2, with a weak D call TRBD1 (6 bases). The CDR3 loop spans 13 amino acids. V gave up 5 bases and J gave up 8 bases, with 15 bases separating them. Germline CDR1 and CDR2: SEHNR and FQNEAQ (reference sequence).

This sequence joins TRBV7-9 and TRBJ1-6; the D is unclear. Deletions cut 5 bases from V and 7 bases from J, with 15 bases between. CDR1 is SEHNR, CDR2 FQNEAQ, per germline (reference sequence). There are 15 residues in the CDR3. In DNA, the CDR3 is TGTGCCAGCAGCGCCGCGGCAAGCTTCAATTCACCCCTCCACTTT. This codes for CASSAAASFNSPLHF.

This chain uses TRBV19 with TRBJ1-1, with TRBD1 matching 7 bases. CDR3 size: 14 residues. CDR1 and CDR2 (germline): LNHDA, SQIVND (reference sequence). With V trimmed by 6 bases and J by 3 bases, 7 bases remained unmatched. The CDR3 region is CASRPGGAYTEAFF. The CDR3 DNA reads TGTGCCAGTAGGCCAGGGGGGGCTTACACTGAAGCTTTCTTT.

The chain employs TRBV7-9 and TRBJ2-3, with TRBD2 matching 8 bases. Germline V gene data show CDR1 as SEHNR and CDR2 as FQNEAQ (reference sequence). The CDR3 is 15 residues long. The ends lost 5 bases at V and 3 bases at J; junction bases unmatched: 7. The CDR3 loop reads CASSVGSGGTDTQYF. CDR3 nucleotide sequence: TGTGCCAGCAGCGTAGGGTCGGGAGGGACAGATACGCAGTATTTT.

V gene TRBV5-6 combines with J gene TRBJ1-5; D not resolved. The germline V and J ends were trimmed by 1 base and 1 base, with 12 bases remaining between them. Germline CDR1 and CDR2: SGHDT and YYEEEE. The CDR3 extends over 16 amino acids. CDR3 nucleotide sequence: TGTGCCAGCAGCTTGAACGGACGGTACAGCAATCAGCCCCAGCATTTT. Its protein product is CASSLNGRYSNQPQHF.

The rearrangement uses TRBV10-3 and TRBJ2-1, with a tentative D call TRBD2 (5 bases). Germline CDR1 reads ENHRY; CDR2 reads SYGVKD. This CDR3 region has 15 residues. V gave up 2 bases and J gave up 7 bases, with 15 bases separating them. The CDR3 spells CAISEPGRLGNEQFF. CDR3 nucleotide sequence: TGTGCCATCAGTGAGCCGGGGAGATTAGGGAATGAGCAGTTCTTC.

The gene calls are TRBV7-9 and TRBJ1-5, with D unclear. V was cut by 5 bases and J by 2 bases, with 10 bases left in between. CDR3 size: 14 residues. Per germline, CDR1 SEHNR and CDR2 FQNEAQ (reference sequence). The CDR3: CASSPGMGNQPQHF. CDR3 coding DNA: TGTGCCAGCAGCCCGGGGATGGGCAATCAGCCCCAGCATTTT.

The V call is TRBV19, the J call TRBJ1-6; 8 bases match TRBD1. The CDR3 has 13 amino acids. Losses at the gene ends were 7 bases for V and 10 bases for J; bases not matched to a gene: 6. The germline CDR1 and CDR2 sequences are LNHDA and SQIVND (reference sequence). The CDR3 loop is CASKDRVGSPLHF. The CDR3, as DNA: TGTGCCAGTAAGGACAGGGTTGGCTCACCCCTCCACTTT.

This clonotype was counted ten times or more. This chain connects TRBV5-6 to TRBJ2-3; tentative D call: TRBD1 (5 bases). The V gene's germline CDR1 is SGHDT and CDR2 YYEEEE. The germline V and J ends were trimmed by 0 bases and 0 bases, with 11 bases remaining between them. CDR3 length equals 16 residues. CDR3 loop: CASSLVDRTSTDTQYF. The DNA for the CDR3 is TGTGCCAGCAGCTTGGTAGACAGAACTAGCACAGATACGCAGTATTTT.

This chain joins TRBV27 and TRBJ2-7; TRBD1 agrees at 7 bases. The V gene end was trimmed by 4 bases and the J gene end by 0 bases; junction bases not matched to a gene: 3. This CDR3 comprises 14 residues. CDR1 is MNHEY and CDR2 is SMNVEV in the germline V gene (reference sequence). CDR3 sequence: CASSSTGSSYEQYF. The CDR3 nucleotides read TGTGCCAGCAGTTCGACAGGGTCCTCCTACGAGCAGTACTTC.